One and the same sample provided the 25 T cell receptor beta chains below, sequenced in a study of vaccination effects on CD4 cells after COVID-19. These receptors have no identified antigens. Antigen-specific CD4+ T cells expanded by the ViraFEST assay with viral peptide pools were then sequenced. Subsequent to a culture period of under 11 days, CD4+ T cells were isolated. Between March and December 2020, the person had a SARS-CoV-2 infection that PCR confirmed. Generated by immunoSEQ multiplex PCR, the TCRdb table keeps only in-frame clones and is missing some. The table includes fewer than 35,000 clones, about 69% detected once. Material: CD4+ T cells from PBMCs cultured with a peptide pool, obtained before COVID-19 vaccination. These receptors came from a human donor who had a prior SARS-CoV-2 infection.

The CDR3 reads CASSQAIVRGGEETQYF. The CDR3 DNA follows: TGCGCCAGCAGCCAAGCTATCGTGCGGGGGGGCGAAGAGACCCAGTACTTC. The rearrangement uses TRBV4-1 and TRBJ2-5; 9 bases map to TRBD2. Trimming at V came to 1 base and at J to 3 bases, leaving 9 bases not matched to a gene. This CDR3 spans 17 amino acids. CDR1 is MGHRA, CDR2 YSYEKL, per germline.

The chain employs TRBV30 and TRBJ2-5; tentative D call: TRBD1 (5 bases). Germline values: CDR1 GTSNPN, CDR2 SVGIG (reference sequence). Trimming removed 3 bases from V and 5 bases from J, with 10 bases in between. This CDR3 region has 12 residues. DNA of the CDR3: TGTGCCTGGAGCCCTGGGGCGGAGACCCAGTACTTC. Its translation is CAWSPGAETQYF.

CDR3 amino acids: CASSQVPGAGGTDTQYF. CDR3 bases: TGCGCCAGCAGCCAAGTGCCCGGCGCGGGGGGCACAGATACGCAGTATTTT. The chain has TRBV4-1 and TRBJ2-3, with 7 bases fitting TRBD2. Germline V gene data show CDR1 as MGHRA and CDR2 as YSYEKL. The junction had 8 bases not matched to a gene; V was cut back by 1 base and J by 1 base. There are 17 residues in the CDR3.

The rearrangement joins TRBV10-3 to TRBJ1-3, with TRBD1 matching 10 bases. Germline V gene lookup returns CDR1 ENHRY and CDR2 SYGVKD. CDR3 length: 20 residues. J lost 2 bases, V lost 7 bases, and 20 bases had no gene match. This chain's CDR3 is CAITSPPGQGKAHPGNTIYF. The CDR3 nucleotides are TGTGCCATCACCTCTCCCCCGGGACAGGGGAAGGCCCACCCTGGAAACACCATATATTTT.

The chain is built from TRBV19 and TRBJ2-1; D gene ambiguous. Germline V gene sequence: CDR1 LNHDA, CDR2 SQIVND (reference sequence). The CDR3 has 13 residues. V dropped 3 bases and J dropped 7 bases, with 10 bases sitting between them. The CDR3 sequence is CASSIFTLNEQFF. CDR3 DNA: TGTGCCAGTAGTATCTTTACATTGAATGAGCAGTTCTTC.

The rearrangement joins TRBV5-6 to TRBJ1-4; D remains ambiguous. CDR3 length: 14 amino acids. V was pared by 0 bases and J by 3 bases, with 6 bases between. The germline CDR1 and CDR2 sequences are SGHDT and YYEEEE. This CDR3 reads CASSLVSANEKLFF. In DNA, the CDR3 is TGTGCCAGCAGCTTGGTGTCTGCTAATGAAAAACTGTTTTTT. The entire variable domain, with the rest obtained from reference TRBV5-6 and TRBJ1-4, is as follows: DAGVTQSPTHLIKTRGQQVTLRCSPKSGHDTVSWYQQALGQGPQFIFQYYEEEERQRGNFPDRFSGHQFPNYSSELNVNALLLGDSALYLCASSLVSANEKLFFGSGTQLSVL.

The chain links TRBV3-1 (or the pseudogene TRBV3-2) to TRBJ2-5; 16 bases align to TRBD2. V lost 4 bases, J lost 4 bases, and 6 bases stayed unmatched. The V gene's germline CDR1 is LGHDT and CDR2 YNNKEL (reference sequence). The CDR3 has 17 amino acids. For the CDR3, the DNA is TGTGCCAGCAGCCCGGAGGGACTAGCGGGGGGGATAGAGACCCAGTACTTC. Its translation: CASSPEGLAGGIETQYF.

This clone was detected only a few times. The CDR3 nucleotides are TGTGCCAGCAGCTTGTCGCTCCCCGACAGGGGCTACTACGAGCAGTACTTC. As protein: CASSLSLPDRGYYEQYF. This rearrangement joins TRBV5-5 to TRBJ2-7; TRBD1 agrees at 8 bases. Losses at the gene ends were 1 base for V and 3 bases for J; bases not matched to a gene: 12. The CDR3 has 17 residues. Germline CDR1 reads SGHKS; CDR2 reads YYEKEE (reference sequence). Together with reference TRBV5-5 and TRBJ2-7, the CDR3 gives the full variable domain: DAGVTQSPTHLIKTRGQQVTLRCSPISGHKSVSWYQQVLGQGPQFIFQYYEKEERGRGNFPDRFSARQFPNYSSELNVNALLLGDSALYLCASSLSLPDRGYYEQYFGPGTRLTVT.

In this sample, this clone turned up a few times. J is TRBJ1-2 and V is TRBV20-1; D not resolved. Germline lookup yields CDR1 DFQATT and CDR2 SNEGSKA (reference sequence). The germline V and J ends were trimmed by 3 bases and 4 bases, with 6 bases remaining between them. CDR3 length: 11 residues. CDR3 nucleotide sequence: TGCAGTGCTAGCAGAAGCTATGGCTACACCTTC. It yields the protein CSASRSYGYTF.

The rearrangement links TRBV28 to TRBJ2-2; 10 bases line up with TRBD1. CDR3 length: 14 residues. Germline assignment: CDR1 MDHEN and CDR2 SYDVKM. Trimming at V came to 6 bases and at J to 6 bases, leaving 4 bases not matched to a gene. In nucleotides, the CDR3 is TGTGCCAGCAGACGGACAGGGGGTGCCGGGGAGCTGTTTTTT. Translating gives CASRRTGGAGELFF.

V is TRBV7-8 and J is TRBJ1-1; D gene uncertain. This CDR3 has 17 residues. Trimming removed 6 bases at V and 0 bases at J, with 20 bases between. Germline CDR1 SGHVS, CDR2 FQNEAQ. CDR3 bases: TGTGCCAGCAGGGGGATCGATTTCGGTTATTTGAACACTGAAGCTTTCTTT. Translation gives CASRGIDFGYLNTEAFF.

In this sample, this clone turned up once. This chain connects TRBV14 to TRBJ1-1; 9 positions agree with TRBD1. V dropped 4 bases and J dropped 0; count of bases not matched to a gene: 3. This CDR3 is built from 15 residues. Germline lookup yields CDR1 SGHDN and CDR2 FVKESK. The CDR3 protein is CASSRGQGMNTEAFF. The CDR3, as DNA: TGTGCCAGCAGCCGGGGACAGGGTATGAACACTGAAGCTTTCTTT.

The chain links TRBV15 to TRBJ1-4, with 9 bases fitting TRBD1. V lost 8 bases and J lost 4; bases outside the gene matches: 5. CDR1 LNHNV and CDR2 YYDKDF come from the germline V gene (reference sequence). The CDR3 loop spans 14 amino acids. The CDR3 reads CATRKGQGNEKLFF. CDR3 sequence (DNA): TGTGCCACCCGTAAGGGACAGGGTAATGAAAAACTGTTTTTT. The full variable domain, its missing parts supplied by reference TRBV15 and TRBJ1-4, is DAMVIQNPRYQVTQFGKPVTLSCSQTLNHNVMYWYQQKSSQAPKLLFHYYDKDFNNEADTPDNFQSRRPNTSFCFLDIRSPGLGDTAMYLCATRKGQGNEKLFFGSGTQLSVL.

CDR3 sequence: CASGFSILDTQYF. The CDR3 region has the DNA TGTGCTAGTGGTTTCTCCATTTTGGATACGCAGTATTTT. The rearrangement links TRBV12-5 to TRBJ2-3, with D hard to call. Germline CDR1 reads LGHNT; CDR2 reads FRNRAP. CDR3 length: 13 residues. Deletions cut 3 bases from V and 6 bases from J, with 10 bases between.

The chain uses TRBV20-1 and TRBJ2-7; a weak D match, TRBD1 (6 bases). V dropped 7 bases and J dropped 1 base, with 8 bases sitting between them. The CDR3 is 11 amino acids. From germline, CDR1 is DFQATT and CDR2 SNEGSKA (reference sequence). This chain's CDR3 is CSVQGSYEQYF. In nucleotides, the CDR3 is TGCAGTGTCCAGGGGTCCTACGAGCAGTACTTC.

The chain couples TRBV11-3 to TRBJ2-3; 7 nucleotides match TRBD1. Germline CDR1 is SGHNT and CDR2 is YENEEA. There are 17 residues in the CDR3. The V segment lost 2 bases and the J segment 4 bases; nucleotides outside the gene matches: 12. The CDR3 loop reads CASSLFSGTETPDTQYF. The CDR3, as DNA: TGTGCCAGCAGCTTATTTTCGGGGACAGAGACCCCAGATACGCAGTATTTT.

The chain combines TRBV3-1 (or the pseudogene TRBV3-2) with TRBJ2-1; a weak D match, TRBD1 (5 bases). Germline V CDR1 and CDR2: LGHDT, YNNKEL (reference sequence). Trimming pared 0 bases from V and 3 bases from J, leaving 12 bases between. CDR3 size: 16 residues. The CDR3 region is CASSQDKPGLYNEQFF. CDR3 sequence (DNA): TGTGCCAGCAGCCAAGATAAGCCAGGGCTCTACAATGAGCAGTTCTTC.

The V call is TRBV27, the J call TRBJ2-5; TRBD2 agrees at 7 bases. Losses at the gene ends were 4 bases for V and 5 bases for J; bases not matched to a gene: 4. Germline lookup yields CDR1 MNHEY and CDR2 SMNVEV (reference sequence). There are 13 residues in the CDR3. CDR3 DNA sequence: TGTGCCAGCAGTTCACACGGGGGGGAGACCCAGTACTTC. It encodes CASSSHGGETQYF.

The rearrangement uses TRBV6-5 and TRBJ2-1; D is undetermined. The CDR3 extends over 16 amino acids. V shed 0 bases and J shed 3 bases, with 12 bases lying between them. Germline V gene sequence: CDR1 MNHEY, CDR2 SVGAGI. The CDR3 sequence is CASSYSWGNNYNEQFF. In DNA form, the CDR3 reads TGTGCCAGCAGTTACTCTTGGGGAAACAACTACAATGAGCAGTTCTTC.

This chain connects TRBV12-5 to TRBJ2-3; 14 bases line up with TRBD2. Germline CDR1 and CDR2: LGHNT and FRNRAP. V lost 0 bases to trimming and J lost 11 bases; unmatched junction nucleotides: 13. CDR3 length: 18 amino acids. CDR3 loop: CASGLVRLGTSGSGVQYF. The DNA for the CDR3 is TGTGCTAGTGGTTTGGTACGCTTGGGGACTAGCGGGAGCGGGGTGCAGTATTTT.

The chain has TRBV6-2 or TRBV6-3 and TRBJ2-7; 9 nucleotides line up with TRBD1. The germline CDR1 and CDR2 sequences are MNHEY and SVGEGT. V was clipped by 5 bases and J by 1 base; unmatched bases: 3. The CDR3 runs to 14 residues. CDR3 nucleotides: TGTGCCAGCAGTGGACAGGGGACTTCCTACGAGCAGTACTTC. Protein product: CASSGQGTSYEQYF.

The V and J genes are TRBV5-4 and TRBJ2-5; 11 nucleotides agree with TRBD1. Germline CDR1 is SGHNT and CDR2 is YYREEE (reference sequence). The CDR3 totals 15 residues. Germline trimming cut 4 bases from V and 4 bases from J; bases unmatched to any gene: 6. As DNA, the CDR3 is TGTGCCAGCAGCACTCCGGGACAGGGGGGAGAGACCCAGTACTTC. Translation gives CASSTPGQGGETQYF.

This chain uses TRBV18 with TRBJ2-3, with 11 bases lining up with TRBD2. The CDR3 extends over 19 amino acids. Germline V lookup: CDR1 KGHSH, CDR2 LQKENI. The J segment lost 0 bases and the V segment lost 3 bases, leaving 11 bases of the junction unmatched. This CDR3 is CASSPQLAGDPTSTDTQYF. CDR3 sequence (DNA): TGTGCCAGCTCACCCCAACTAGCGGGGGACCCAACTAGCACAGATACGCAGTATTTT.

The chain has TRBV28 and TRBJ2-6; 8 bases agree with TRBD1. CDR1 and CDR2 from the germline V gene are MDHEN and SYDVKM. The CDR3 runs to 17 residues. V shed 4 bases and J 4 bases; nucleotides not matched to a gene: 9. The CDR3: CASSSTQGAWGANVLTF. As DNA, the CDR3 is TGTGCCAGCAGTTCTACCCAGGGGGCCTGGGGGGCCAACGTCCTGACTTTC.

This clone occurred once. This chain uses TRBV7-2 with TRBJ2-4; D is perhaps TRBD2 (6 bases). The germline V gene encodes CDR1 SGHTA and CDR2 FQGNSA. The germline V and J ends were trimmed by 0 bases and 9 bases, with 12 bases remaining between them. The CDR3 covers 14 residues. The CDR3 bases are TGTGCCAGCAGCTTAGCAATGGGAGGTGGCATTCAGTACTTC. Its protein product is CASSLAMGGGIQYF.